The source of this TCR beta chain is a study of blood T cell repertoires in COVID-19. Study at large: The origin of the acute and convalescent COVID-19 samples was the United States, Italy and Spain.

This CDR3 comprises 14 residues. Looked up from germline, CDR1 is MDHEN and CDR2 is SYDVKM. Trimming removed 11 bases at V and 1 base at J, with 18 bases between. The table came from immunoSEQ multiplex PCR; TCRdb's copy has only in-frame clones and leaves some out. This sample has tens of thousands of clones, with roughly 83% found just once. Followed longitudinally, the Seattle patients had been enrolled during active infection. Material: peripheral blood. The receptor comes from a man aged 45-60 years with COVID-19, enrolled during active disease. The gene calls are TRBV28 and TRBJ2-7; possibly TRBD2 for D (6 bases). The CDR3 is CAANGGVLSYEQYF. Written as DNA, the CDR3 is TGTGCCGCAAATGGAGGGGTGCTTTCCTACGAGCAGTACTTC. The full variable domain, in which reference TRBV28 and TRBJ2-7 provide the parts outside the CDR3, is DVKVTQSSRYLVKRTGEKVFLECVQDMDHENMFWYRQDPGLGLRLIYFSYDVKMKEKGDIPEGYSVSREKKERFSLILESASTNQTSMYLCAANGGVLSYEQYFGPGTRLTVT.